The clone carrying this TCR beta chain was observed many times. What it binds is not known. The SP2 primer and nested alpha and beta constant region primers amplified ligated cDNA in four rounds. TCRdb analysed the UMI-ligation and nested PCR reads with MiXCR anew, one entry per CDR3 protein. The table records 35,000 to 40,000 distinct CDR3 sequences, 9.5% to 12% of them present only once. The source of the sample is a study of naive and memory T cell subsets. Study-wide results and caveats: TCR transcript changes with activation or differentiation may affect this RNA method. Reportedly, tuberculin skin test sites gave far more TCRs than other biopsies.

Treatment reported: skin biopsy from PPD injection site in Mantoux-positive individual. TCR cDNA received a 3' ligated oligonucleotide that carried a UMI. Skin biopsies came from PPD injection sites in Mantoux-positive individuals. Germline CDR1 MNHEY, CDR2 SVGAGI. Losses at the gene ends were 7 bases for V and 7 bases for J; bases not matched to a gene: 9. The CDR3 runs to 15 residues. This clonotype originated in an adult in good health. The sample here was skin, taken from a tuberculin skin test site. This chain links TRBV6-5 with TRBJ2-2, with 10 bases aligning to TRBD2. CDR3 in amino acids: CASIGLAGAVGELFF. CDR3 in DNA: TGTGCCAGCATAGGCCTAGCGGGAGCGGTCGGGGAGCTGTTTTTT.